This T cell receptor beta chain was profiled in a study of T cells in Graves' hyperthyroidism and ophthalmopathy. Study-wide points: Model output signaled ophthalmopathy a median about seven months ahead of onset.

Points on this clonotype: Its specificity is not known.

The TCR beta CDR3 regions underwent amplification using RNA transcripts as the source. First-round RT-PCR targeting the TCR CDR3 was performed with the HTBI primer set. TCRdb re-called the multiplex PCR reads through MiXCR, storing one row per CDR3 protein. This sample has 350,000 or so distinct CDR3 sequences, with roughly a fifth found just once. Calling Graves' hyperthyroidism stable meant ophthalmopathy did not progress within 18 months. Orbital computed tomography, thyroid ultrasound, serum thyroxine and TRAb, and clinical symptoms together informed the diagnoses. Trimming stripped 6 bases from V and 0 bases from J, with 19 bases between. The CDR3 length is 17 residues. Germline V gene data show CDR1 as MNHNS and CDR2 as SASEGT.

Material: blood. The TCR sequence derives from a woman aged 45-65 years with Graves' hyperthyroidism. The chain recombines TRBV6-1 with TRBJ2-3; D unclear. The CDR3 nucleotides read TGTGCCAGCAGAGGGCTTCCCTGGGGAAATAGCACAGATACGCAGTATTTT. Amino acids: CASRGLPWGNSTDTQYF.